The next 11 T cell receptor beta chains were all read from a single sample in a study of early T cells in non-severe SARS-CoV-2 infection. TCRdb reprocessed the 5' RACE reads with MiXCR, giving one entry per CDR3 protein. The table records over 100,000 distinct CDR3 sequences, 10% to 15% of them present only once. The sequenced sample consisted of whole blood. The receptors shown here come from an adult who was a healthcare worker with PCR-confirmed SARS-CoV-2 infection or an uninfected control (not recorded which).

In its sample, this clonotype was seen a few times. The gene calls are TRBV7-3 and TRBJ2-1; the D gene is possibly TRBD2 (5 bases). Germline CDR1 is SGHTA and CDR2 is FQGTGA. The CDR3 length is 14 residues. V lost 6 bases and J lost 5, with 14 bases in between. The CDR3 DNA is TGTGCCAGCAGGAACCCCGGACTCGACAATGAGCAGTTCTTC. Its translation: CASRNPGLDNEQFF.

This clonotype was recorded many times. The V and J genes are TRBV9 and TRBJ2-1; D not certain. Germline V lookup: CDR1 SGDLS, CDR2 YYNGEE. V was pared by 2 bases and J by 10 bases, with 10 bases between. There are 12 residues in the CDR3. This CDR3 reads CASSVPSKEQFF. The CDR3 DNA reads as TGTGCCAGCAGCGTTCCCTCAAAAGAGCAGTTCTTC.

This clonotype was seen ten or more times. V usage is TRBV7-9 and J usage is TRBJ2-7; no clear D. Germline CDR1 and CDR2: SEHNR and FQNEAQ (reference sequence). V lost 5 bases, J lost 3 bases, and 2 bases lay in between. The CDR3 totals 10 residues. The CDR3 DNA reads TGTGCCAGCAGCGGCTACGAGCAGTACTTC. Translation: CASSGYEQYF. Full variable domain (outside the CDR3, taken from reference TRBV7-9 and TRBJ2-7): DTGVSQNPRHKITKRGQNVTFRCDPISEHNRLYWYRQTLGQGPEFLTYFQNEAQLEKSRLLSDRFSAERPKGSFSTLEIQRTEQGDSAMYLCASSGYEQYFGPGTRLTVT.

This clonotype was seen once. This sequence may be a read error, since a much larger clone differs from it by one base. The chain couples TRBV14 to TRBJ2-1; D gene uncertain. CDR1 is SGHDN, CDR2 FVKESK, per germline. The CDR3 is 14 amino acids. V lost 5 bases to trimming and J lost 3 bases, with 11 bases between them. The CDR3 coding sequence is TGTGCCAGCAGCAGGCTCTGGGTCTACAATGAGCAGTTCTTC. Translation gives CASSRLWVYNEQFF.

This clonotype showed up many times. This chain uses TRBV28 with TRBJ1-5; TRBD1 matches 7 bases. V trimming: 6 bases; J trimming: 5 bases; junction bases outside the gene matches: 10. The CDR3 sequence is 15 residues long. The germline V gene has CDR1 MDHEN and CDR2 SYDVKM. The CDR3 DNA reads TGTGCCAGCAGGAGGCCGGGACAGTGGGATCAGCCCCAGCATTTT. Residues: CASRRPGQWDQPQHF.

The chain combines TRBV2 with TRBJ1-1; D gene uncertain. Germline CDR1 reads SNHLY; CDR2 reads FYNNEI. The CDR3 is 14 amino acids. V shed 4 bases and J shed 2 bases, with 11 bases lying between them. CDR3 nucleotide sequence: TGTGCCAGCAGTGGGATGGTGGGAAACACTGAAGCTTTCTTT. Its protein is CASSGMVGNTEAFF.

This clonotype turned up a few times. The gene calls are TRBV4-3 and TRBJ2-5, with unresolved D. The germline CDR1 and CDR2 sequences are LGHNA and YSLEER. The CDR3 loop spans 14 amino acids. Trimming removed 0 bases at V and 4 bases at J, with 9 bases between. This CDR3 reads CASSQEERVETQYF. The CDR3 coding sequence is TGCGCCAGCAGCCAAGAAGAAAGGGTAGAGACCCAGTACTTC.

The rearrangement links TRBV19 to TRBJ2-3; the D gene is possibly TRBD1 (6 bases). CDR1 and CDR2 (germline): LNHDA, SQIVND (reference sequence). Trimming removed 8 bases from V and 5 bases from J, with 17 bases in between. The CDR3 consists of 14 residues. The CDR3 spells CASSTRQVQDTQYF. For the CDR3, the DNA is TGTGCCAGTTCAACAAGACAGGTCCAAGATACGCAGTATTTT.

In its sample, this clonotype was seen many times. The chain joins TRBV18 to TRBJ2-3, with D possibly called TRBD1 or TRBD2 (5 bases each). This CDR3 comprises 15 residues. Deletions cut 3 bases from V and 5 bases from J, with 15 bases between. CDR1 is KGHSH and CDR2 is LQKENI in the germline V gene. The CDR3 reads CASSPPGTPRDTQYF. For the CDR3, the DNA is TGTGCCAGCTCACCGCCCGGGACCCCACGAGATACGCAGTATTTT.

This chain connects TRBV7-8 to TRBJ2-7, with no clear D. Germline CDR1 SGHVS, CDR2 FQNEAQ. The CDR3 is made up of 14 amino acids. Trimming cost V 1 base and J 3 bases, with 10 bases left between them. The CDR3 nucleotides read TGTGCCAGCAGCTTAGGGGGTTTAGACTACGAGCAGTACTTC. Translated: CASSLGGLDYEQYF.

The V call is TRBV10-3, the J call TRBJ2-7; 8 nucleotides line up with TRBD2. The J segment lost 5 bases and the V segment lost 0 bases, leaving 6 bases of the junction unmatched. The CDR3 length is 15 residues. Germline V gene data show CDR1 as ENHRY and CDR2 as SYGVKD. This chain's CDR3 is CAISESTGGPHEQYF. CDR3 coding DNA: TGTGCCATCAGTGAGTCTACGGGAGGGCCCCACGAGCAGTACTTC.